Each of the 15 T cell receptor beta chains below was sequenced from the same sample in a study of blood T cell repertoires in COVID-19. Measured with immunoSEQ multiplex PCR; TCRdb has only the in-frame clones, and not every one. This table has 200,000 to 300,000 clones, 84% appearing once. Sample: peripheral blood. The receptors come from a human donor in a cohort sampled during active COVID-19.

The rearrangement links TRBV19 to TRBJ2-1, with 10 bases fitting TRBD1. The CDR3 length is 16 residues. The V gene end was trimmed by 4 bases and the J gene end by 6 bases; junction bases not matched to a gene: 9. The germline CDR1 and CDR2 sequences are LNHDA and SQIVND (reference sequence). CDR3 residues: CASSTRGGTGVNEQFF. The CDR3 bases are TGTGCCAGTAGTACCCGAGGGGGGACAGGGGTCAATGAGCAGTTCTTC.

The chain combines TRBV7-9 with TRBJ1-4; the D gene is possibly TRBD1 (6 bases). The CDR3 sequence is 15 residues long. The germline V and J ends were trimmed by 5 bases and 7 bases, with 17 bases remaining between them. Per the germline V gene, CDR1 is SEHNR and CDR2 is FQNEAQ (reference sequence). Here the CDR3 DNA reads TGTGCCAGCAGCCAGGCAGGGGCTTTGAGTGAAAAACTGTTTTTT. Protein sequence: CASSQAGALSEKLFF.

This clone was detected once. The chain joins TRBV6-4 to TRBJ2-2; tentative D call: TRBD2 (7 bases). The CDR3 runs 13 residues. Looked up from germline, CDR1 is MRHNA and CDR2 is SNTAGT. V lost 4 bases to trimming and J lost 9 bases, with 12 bases between them. CDR3 bases: TGTGCCAGCAGTGTCGAGGGGGGGCGGGAGCTGTTTTTT. This codes for CASSVEGGRELFF.

This clone occurred once. This chain joins TRBV5-1 and TRBJ2-7; 9 positions agree with TRBD2. V lost 6 bases to trimming and J lost 1 base; unmatched junction nucleotides: 5. CDR1 is SGHRS, CDR2 YFSETQ, per germline. This CDR3 is built from 14 residues. CDR3 region: CASNGGGASYEQYF. The DNA for the CDR3 is TGCGCCAGCAACGGCGGGGGGGCATCCTACGAGCAGTACTTC.

For this clone: Other DNA sequences from this sample encode an identical CDR3 as well. This chain connects TRBV29-1 to TRBJ1-2; 7 bases line up with TRBD1. Germline CDR1 and CDR2: SQVTM and ANQGSEA. The CDR3 has 11 residues. The ends lost 7 bases at V and 4 bases at J; junction bases unmatched: 3. DNA of the CDR3: TGCAGCGCCGGGACAGCCTATGGCTACACCTTC. Translation: CSAGTAYGYTF. Looking up the rest from reference TRBV29-1 and TRBJ1-2 gives the full variable domain: SAVISQKPSRDICQRGTSLTIQCQVDSQVTMMFWYRQQPGQSLTLIATANQGSEATYESGFVIDKFPISRPNLTFSTLTVSNMSPEDSSIYLCSAGTAYGYTFGSGTRLTVV.

This chain joins TRBV18 and TRBJ1-1; the D gene is possibly TRBD1 (6 bases). This CDR3 has 16 amino acids. Per germline, CDR1 KGHSH and CDR2 LQKENI. V was clipped by 2 bases and J by 0 bases, with 13 bases between them. The CDR3 DNA is TGTGCCAGCTCACCAGTAGGGACATTTGTGAACACTGAAGCTTTCTTT. This translates into CASSPVGTFVNTEAFF.

The chain joins TRBV18 to TRBJ2-7, with TRBD1 identical over 10 bases. The CDR3 contains 15 residues. CDR1 and CDR2 (germline): KGHSH, LQKENI. With 6 bases clipped from V and 6 bases from J, the junction kept 11 bases outside the gene matches. CDR3 DNA: TGTGCCAGCTCGCAAGAGGGACAGGGGAACGGCGAGCAGTACTTC. This codes for CASSQEGQGNGEQYF.

V is TRBV7-9 and J is TRBJ1-1; weak D call: TRBD1 (5 bases). Germline V CDR1 and CDR2: SEHNR, FQNEAQ (reference sequence). V was shortened by 3 bases and J by 2 bases, with 10 bases between the two germline ends. This CDR3 contains 14 residues. Here the CDR3 reads CASSLTVPNTEAFF. The CDR3 DNA reads TGTGCCAGCAGCTTGACAGTACCTAACACTGAAGCTTTCTTT.

This clone was counted only a few times. J is TRBJ2-7 and V is TRBV6-5, with unresolved D. Trimming took off 4 bases at V and 2 bases at J, with 3 bases between the two ends. In germline, CDR1 is MNHEY, CDR2 SVGAGI. There are 11 residues in the CDR3. CDR3 sequence: CASSSTYEQYF. In DNA, the CDR3 is TGTGCCAGCAGTTCCACCTACGAGCAGTACTTC.

The chain uses TRBV2 and TRBJ2-5; weak D call: TRBD2 (5 bases). The CDR3 length is 12 residues. Germline CDR1 SNHLY, CDR2 FYNNEI. V was shortened by 8 bases and J by 3 bases, with 10 bases between the two germline ends. CDR3 region: CASEGAEETQYF. The CDR3 region has the DNA TGTGCCAGCGAGGGTGCGGAAGAGACCCAGTACTTC.

This CDR3 reads CASSQGLADYNEQFF. CDR3 DNA sequence: TGTGCCAGCTCACAGGGACTAGCGGACTACAATGAGCAGTTCTTC. V usage is TRBV18 and J usage is TRBJ2-1; 11 bases align to TRBD2. Germline CDR1 reads KGHSH; CDR2 reads LQKENI. The CDR3 consists of 15 residues. After removal of 4 bases from V and 3 bases from J, the junction contained 2 bases not matched to a gene.

V usage is TRBV10-1 and J usage is TRBJ2-2; 7 positions agree with TRBD2. Germline CDR1 is WNHNN and CDR2 is SYGVQD (reference sequence). The V segment lost 4 bases and the J segment 0 bases; nucleotides outside the gene matches: 2. The CDR3 has 15 amino acids. The CDR3 here is CASSVAGANTGELFF. The CDR3 DNA reads as TGCGCCAGCAGTGTAGCGGGCGCGAACACCGGGGAGCTGTTTTTT.

This clone occurred once. CDR3 coding DNA: TGTGCCAGCACCAGGGACAACTCTGGAAACACCATATATTTT. It translates to CASTRDNSGNTIYF. The chain couples TRBV5-4 to TRBJ1-3; perhaps TRBD1 as D (6 bases). The CDR3 runs 14 residues. V was trimmed by 6 bases and J by 0 bases, leaving 10 bases between them. Germline CDR1 reads SGHNT; CDR2 reads YYREEE (reference sequence).

The chain combines TRBV27 with TRBJ1-1; D is ambiguous. Germline CDR1 MNHEY, CDR2 SMNVEV (reference sequence). With 3 bases removed from V and 1 base from J, the gap between germline ends came to 6 bases. The CDR3 totals 13 residues. CDR3 residues: CASSFFKNTEAFF. The CDR3 region has the DNA TGTGCCAGCAGTTTTTTTAAGAACACTGAAGCTTTCTTT.

The chain uses TRBV7-3 and TRBJ2-1; the match to TRBD1 covers 7 bases. V shed 4 bases, J shed 2 bases, and the junction held 8 bases outside the gene matches. This CDR3 is built from 16 residues. In germline, CDR1 is SGHTA, CDR2 FQGTGA. The CDR3 nucleotides are TGTGCCAGCAGCTCAAGGGGGCGCATCCCCTACAATGAGCAGTTCTTC. Translating gives CASSSRGRIPYNEQFF.